The 24 T cell receptor beta chains given below trace back to one sample, sequenced in a study of control samples from healthy donors and cancer patients (dated by TCRdb to between 2020 and 2021). Preparation of the library involved the immunoSEQ multiplex PCR assay. Imported from immuneACCESS, the table was reduced by TCRdb to in-frame sequences with V and J called. These copies leave out some clones; in studies compared against another copy, an unresolved V gene accounts for under half, and the cause of the remainder is not known. In this sample the table shows approximately 81,000 clones, 85% to 95% of which occur a single time. The ten most abundant clones make up around 4.7% of the sample. Material for sequencing was blood. Receptor source: a woman under 30 in good health.

The chain is built from TRBV19 and TRBJ1-2; TRBD1 might be the D (5 bases). Trimming shortened V by 1 base and J by 4 bases, and 13 bases separated the two germline ends. The CDR3 runs 15 residues. Looked up from germline, CDR1 is LNHDA and CDR2 is SQIVND (reference sequence). CDR3 amino acids: CASSIAGSGSYGYTF. CDR3 coding DNA: TGTGCCAGTAGTATAGCTGGTTCAGGGAGCTATGGCTACACCTTC.

The chain joins TRBV19 to TRBJ1-3; D uncertain. The CDR3 runs to 15 residues. V lost 2 bases, J lost 4 bases, and 12 bases lay in between. CDR1 and CDR2 from the germline V gene are LNHDA and SQIVND (reference sequence). The CDR3 DNA sequence: TGTGCCAGTAGTATACTCGCAGTGGACGGAAACACCATATATTTT. Protein sequence: CASSILAVDGNTIYF.

V usage is TRBV29-1 and J usage is TRBJ2-5; 8 bases agree with TRBD2. The CDR3 has 14 residues. V lost 5 bases, J lost 5 bases, and 10 bases stayed unmatched. The V gene's germline CDR1 is SQVTM and CDR2 ANQGSEA. The CDR3 spells CSVWNTAGVETQYF. For the CDR3, the DNA is TGCAGCGTTTGGAATACAGCGGGAGTTGAGACCCAGTACTTC.

The chain combines TRBV28 with TRBJ1-1; a weak D match, TRBD1 (5 bases). Trimming removed 7 bases at V and 0 bases at J, with 18 bases between. Germline V CDR1 and CDR2: MDHEN, SYDVKM. The CDR3 is 16 amino acids. CDR3 DNA: TGTGCCAGCACCCTCGGGACCTCCTCCCTGAACACTGAAGCTTTCTTT. It specifies CASTLGTSSLNTEAFF.

The chain couples TRBV5-1 to TRBJ2-7; 12 nucleotides agree with TRBD1. Germline CDR1 and CDR2: SGHRS and YFSETQ. CDR3 length: 16 amino acids. J gave up 6 bases and V 2 bases, and 9 bases lay outside the gene matches. CDR3 loop: CASSFTGTGGPFEQYF. The CDR3 DNA reads as TGCGCCAGCAGCTTTACCGGGACAGGGGGCCCCTTCGAGCAGTACTTC.

The chain recombines TRBV6-5 with TRBJ2-7, with 9 nucleotides matching TRBD2. The length of the CDR3 is 16 residues. Germline CDR1 reads MNHEY; CDR2 reads SVGAGI. V was clipped by 4 bases and J by 3 bases; unmatched bases: 10. CDR3 amino acids: CASSSSPGTSIYEQYF. DNA for the CDR3: TGTGCCAGCAGTTCTTCCCCCGGGACTAGCATCTACGAGCAGTACTTC.

The rearrangement uses TRBV28 and TRBJ2-4; D tentatively fits TRBD1 or TRBD2 (5 bases each). CDR3 size: 18 residues. CDR1 MDHEN and CDR2 SYDVKM come from the germline V gene. Between the trimmed V and J ends, which lost 8 bases and 1 base, there was a span of 24 bases. The CDR3 spells CASGSGPTNNYAKNIQYF. The DNA of the CDR3 is TGTGCCAGCGGATCGGGACCCACAAACAATTATGCCAAAAACATTCAGTACTTC.

V and J are TRBV28 and TRBJ1-2, with D possibly being TRBD1 (5 bases). The CDR3 loop spans 14 amino acids. Germline CDR1 and CDR2: MDHEN and SYDVKM. V shed 1 base and J shed 0 bases, with 6 bases lying between them. The CDR3 nucleotides read TGTGCCAGCAGTTTATCAGGGACTAACTATGGCTACACCTTC. Encoded protein: CASSLSGTNYGYTF.

The chain is built from TRBV7-3 and TRBJ2-5, with TRBD2 identical over 10 bases. The V gene's germline CDR1 is SGHTA and CDR2 FQGTGA. CDR3 length: 16 amino acids. The trim removed 1 base at V and 3 bases at J, leaving 5 bases unmatched. CDR3: CASSLRLAGEKETQYF. The CDR3 DNA reads TGTGCCAGCAGCTTAAGGCTAGCGGGGGAAAAAGAGACCCAGTACTTC.

The chain is built from TRBV4-3 and TRBJ2-7; the D is unclear. The CDR3 loop spans 14 amino acids. Per germline, CDR1 LGHNA and CDR2 YSLEER. Deletions cut 0 bases from V and 0 bases from J, with 6 bases between. The CDR3 loop reads CASSQEAHSYEQYF. The CDR3 nucleotides read TGCGCCAGCAGCCAAGAGGCCCACTCCTACGAGCAGTACTTC.

This clone is a singleton in its sample. V usage is TRBV7-6 and J usage is TRBJ1-1; D remains ambiguous. Trimming removed 3 bases from V and 0 bases from J, with 8 bases in between. Germline CDR1 reads SGHVS; CDR2 reads FNYEAQ. The CDR3 spans 14 residues. DNA for the CDR3: TGTGCCAGCAGCTTGCTGGGGATGAACACTGAAGCTTTCTTT. Its protein is CASSLLGMNTEAFF.

This chain connects TRBV7-2 to TRBJ2-5; tentative D call: TRBD1 (5 bases). V shed 5 bases and J shed 2 bases, with 12 bases lying between them. The CDR3 sequence is 14 residues long. Germline V gene lookup returns CDR1 SGHTA and CDR2 FQGNSA. The CDR3 nucleotides are TGTGCCAGCAGCCCTGGACAACCGCAAGAGACCCAGTACTTC. Protein sequence: CASSPGQPQETQYF.

J is TRBJ2-2 and V is TRBV7-9; TRBD1 might be the D (6 bases). This CDR3 contains 16 residues. V lost 1 base, J lost 2 bases, and 11 bases lay in between. CDR1 is SEHNR and CDR2 is FQNEAQ in the germline V gene (reference sequence). CDR3 DNA: TGTGCCAGCAGCTTAGATTGGGGGCAAAACACCGGGGAGCTGTTTTTT. Translation gives CASSLDWGQNTGELFF. The full variable domain, its missing parts supplied by reference TRBV7-9 and TRBJ2-2, is DTGVSQNPRHKITKRGQNVTFRCDPISEHNRLYWYRQTLGQGPEFLTYFQNEAQLEKSRLLSDRFSAERPKGSFSTLEIQRTEQGDSAMYLCASSLDWGQNTGELFFGEGSRLTVL.

The V and J genes are TRBV9 and TRBJ2-4; D not certain. Trimming removed 3 bases at V and 3 bases at J, with 10 bases between. CDR3 length equals 14 residues. CDR1 SGDLS and CDR2 YYNGEE come from the germline V gene. The CDR3 sequence: CASSADLDKNIQYF. CDR3 coding DNA: TGTGCCAGCAGCGCAGACTTGGACAAAAACATTCAGTACTTC.

V usage is TRBV6-5 and J usage is TRBJ2-1; maybe TRBD1 (5 bases). V was cut by 5 bases and J by 0 bases, with 11 bases left in between. Per the germline V gene, CDR1 is MNHEY and CDR2 is SVGAGI. This CDR3 is 15 amino acids long. The CDR3 loop is CASSIQDSSYNEQFF. The CDR3 DNA reads as TGTGCCAGCAGTATACAGGATAGCTCCTACAATGAGCAGTTCTTC.

The chain is built from TRBV12-3 or TRBV12-4 and TRBJ1-2; D not resolved. This CDR3 is built from 11 residues. The V end was cut by 7 bases, the J end by 7 bases, with 10 bases between. The CDR3 here is CASTKEGGYTF. The CDR3 DNA sequence: TGTGCCAGCACCAAAGAGGGTGGCTACACCTTC.

The CDR3 reads CASSLPGAIEAFF. The CDR3 DNA follows: TGTGCCAGCAGTTTACCAGGAGCGATTGAAGCTTTCTTT. The V and J genes are TRBV28 and TRBJ1-1, with no clear D. The length of the CDR3 is 13 residues. The germline CDR1 and CDR2 sequences are MDHEN and SYDVKM. The ends were cut back, 2 bases at V and 7 bases at J, with 11 bases in the middle. Complete variable domain (other parts from reference TRBV28 and TRBJ1-1): DVKVTQSSRYLVKRTGEKVFLECVQDMDHENMFWYRQDPGLGLRLIYFSYDVKMKEKGDIPEGYSVSREKKERFSLILESASTNQTSMYLCASSLPGAIEAFFGQGTRLTVV.

This chain joins TRBV9 and TRBJ1-4; no reliable D call. The germline V gene has CDR1 SGDLS and CDR2 YYNGEE. V shed 0 bases and J shed 10 bases, with 7 bases lying between them. The CDR3 loop spans 12 amino acids. Here the CDR3 DNA reads TGTGCCAGCAGCGTAGGGACGGGAAAACTGTTTTTT. It encodes CASSVGTGKLFF. Looking up the rest from reference TRBV9 and TRBJ1-4 gives the full variable domain: DSGVTQTPKHLITATGQRVTLRCSPRSGDLSVYWYQQSLDQGLQFLIQYYNGEERAKGNILERFSAQQFPDLHSELNLSSLELGDSALYFCASSVGTGKLFFGSGTQLSVL.

This clone was seen only a few times. J is TRBJ1-1 and V is TRBV20-1; no firm D call. The germline gives CDR1 DFQATT, CDR2 SNEGSKA (reference sequence). The CDR3 totals 11 residues. The CDR3 is CSVKLNTEAFF. CDR3 DNA: TGCAGCGTTAAATTGAACACTGAAGCTTTCTTT.

The CDR3 DNA reads TGTGCCAGCAGTGAGAAGTCAGGGGGCCCTTCTGGATTTGGGCAGTACTTC. Translating it yields CASSEKSGGPSGFGQYF. The V gene is TRBV2, the J gene TRBJ2-7; 8 nucleotides align to TRBD1. The CDR3 sequence is 17 residues long. The ends lost 3 bases at V and 9 bases at J; junction bases unmatched: 19. The V gene's germline CDR1 is SNHLY and CDR2 FYNNEI. Looking up the rest from reference TRBV2 and TRBJ2-7 gives the full variable domain: EPEVTQTPSHQVTQMGQEVILRCVPISNHLYFYWYRQILGQKVEFLVSFYNNEISEKSEIFDDQFSVERPDGSNFTLKIRSTKLEDSAMYFCASSEKSGGPSGFGQYFGPGTRLTVT.

V is TRBV5-4 and J is TRBJ1-2; D ambiguous. The CDR3 contains 13 residues. V was trimmed by 6 bases and J by 4 bases, leaving 13 bases between them. The germline V gene has CDR1 SGHNT and CDR2 YYREEE (reference sequence). CDR3 residues: CASMMGGSYGYTF. The CDR3 nucleotides are TGTGCCAGCATGATGGGAGGGTCCTATGGCTACACCTTC.

V is TRBV5-1 and J is TRBJ2-3, with 8 bases lining up with TRBD2. The germline V gene has CDR1 SGHRS and CDR2 YFSETQ. CDR3 length: 13 amino acids. Trimming at V came to 6 bases and at J to 4 bases, leaving 4 bases not matched to a gene. The CDR3 region has the DNA TGCGCCAGCACCGGAGCGGGAGCAGATACGCAGTATTTT. Translation: CASTGAGADTQYF.

The rearrangement joins TRBV4-1 to TRBJ1-1; possible D gene TRBD1, 5 bases. Trimming left V 0 bases short and J 5 bases short, with 16 bases between. The CDR3 contains 16 residues. Germline assignment: CDR1 MGHRA and CDR2 YSYEKL. This CDR3 is CASSQDTLGPGTEAFF. The CDR3, as DNA: TGCGCCAGCAGCCAAGACACCCTGGGACCGGGGACTGAAGCTTTCTTT.

This rearrangement joins TRBV7-6 to TRBJ2-2, with D possibly matching TRBD2 (5 bases). The CDR3 is 15 amino acids. Germline V gene lookup returns CDR1 SGHVS and CDR2 FNYEAQ. Trimming cost V 5 bases and J 6 bases, with 16 bases left between them. CDR3 coding DNA: TGTGCCAGCAGCCCCACGGGTAGCGCGGCCGGGGAGCTGTTTTTT. Protein product: CASSPTGSAAGELFF.